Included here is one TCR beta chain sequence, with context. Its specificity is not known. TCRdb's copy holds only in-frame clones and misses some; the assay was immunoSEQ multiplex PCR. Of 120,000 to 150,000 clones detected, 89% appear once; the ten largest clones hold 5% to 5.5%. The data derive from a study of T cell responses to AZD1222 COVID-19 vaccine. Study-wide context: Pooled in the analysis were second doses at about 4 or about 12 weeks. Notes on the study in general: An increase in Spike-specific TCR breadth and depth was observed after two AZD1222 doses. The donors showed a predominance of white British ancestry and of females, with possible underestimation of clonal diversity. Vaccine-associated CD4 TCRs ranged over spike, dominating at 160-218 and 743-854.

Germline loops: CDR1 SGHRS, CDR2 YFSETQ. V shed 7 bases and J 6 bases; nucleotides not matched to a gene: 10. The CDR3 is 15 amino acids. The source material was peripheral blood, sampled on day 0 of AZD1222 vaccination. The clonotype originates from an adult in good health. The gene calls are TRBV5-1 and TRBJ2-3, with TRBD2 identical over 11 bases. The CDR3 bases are TGCGCCAGCCATCGCACACTAGCGGGAGAGGATACGCAGTATTTT. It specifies CASHRTLAGEDTQYF.